The clone carrying this T cell receptor (beta chain) was recorded once. Other DNA sequences in the same sample also yield this CDR3. Original data processing: Researchers report that nucleated cell counts were estimated from reference gene primer amplification. TCRdb keeps only in-frame clones here, not all; method: immunoSEQ multiplex PCR. The D gene and trimming were derived from the DNA, and the V and J assignments and clone size from that table. The sample has over 150,000 clones, approximately 79% seen once. The sample belongs to a study of blood T cell repertoires in COVID-19. Study in general: The origin of the acute and convalescent COVID-19 samples was the United States, Italy and Spain. From T cells, B-cell-depleted T cells, or PBMCs came the material, which was cDNA or gDNA.

V lost 1 base and J lost 1, with 7 bases in between. The CDR3 extends over 14 amino acids. Germline CDR1 is KGHSH and CDR2 is LQKENI. Participants came from about two dozen US areas, aged roughly 18 to 100 years. The TCR was taken from a man in his fifties who had recovered from COVID-19. Sample: PBMCs or T cells enriched from blood (not recorded which). This sequence joins TRBV18 and TRBJ1-1; no definite D call. The CDR3: CASSPRRGNTEAFF. Here the CDR3 DNA reads TGTGCCAGCTCACCACGACGGGGGAACACTGAAGCTTTCTTT.